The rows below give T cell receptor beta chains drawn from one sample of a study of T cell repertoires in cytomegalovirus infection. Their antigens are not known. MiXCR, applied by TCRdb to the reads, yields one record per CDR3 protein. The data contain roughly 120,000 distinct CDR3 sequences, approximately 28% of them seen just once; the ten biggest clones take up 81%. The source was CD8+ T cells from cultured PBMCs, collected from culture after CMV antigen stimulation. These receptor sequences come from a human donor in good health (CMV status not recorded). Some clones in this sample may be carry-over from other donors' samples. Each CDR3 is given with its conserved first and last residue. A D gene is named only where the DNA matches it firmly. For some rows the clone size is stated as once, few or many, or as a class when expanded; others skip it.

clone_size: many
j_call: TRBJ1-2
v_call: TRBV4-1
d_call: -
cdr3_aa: CASSQGPSGDYGYTF
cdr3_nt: TGCGCCAGCAGCCAAGGCCCGAGTGGAGACTATGGCTACACCTTC

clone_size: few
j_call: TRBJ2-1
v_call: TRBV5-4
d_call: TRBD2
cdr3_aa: CASRIAGGPSNEQFF
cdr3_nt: TGTGCCAGCAGAATAGCGGGGGGGCCGTCCAATGAGCAGTTCTTC

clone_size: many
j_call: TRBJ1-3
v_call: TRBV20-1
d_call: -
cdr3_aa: CSATKLKTDAGNTIYF
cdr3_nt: TGCAGTGCTACTAAACTAAAGACAGACGCCGGAAACACCATATATTTT

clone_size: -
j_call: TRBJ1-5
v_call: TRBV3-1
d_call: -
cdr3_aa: CASSQDTGEDQPQHF
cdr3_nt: TGTGCCAGCAGCCAAGATACCGGGGAGGACCAGCCCCAGCATTTT

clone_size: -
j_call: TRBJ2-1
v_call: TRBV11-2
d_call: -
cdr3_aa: CASSLMRNEQFF
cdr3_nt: TGTGCCAGCAGCTTAATGCGCAATGAGCAGTTCTTC

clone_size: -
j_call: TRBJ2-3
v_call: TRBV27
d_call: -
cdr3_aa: CASRGRGGFDAQYF
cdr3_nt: TGTGCCAGCAGAGGGCGGGGTGGATTTGATGCGCAGTATTTT

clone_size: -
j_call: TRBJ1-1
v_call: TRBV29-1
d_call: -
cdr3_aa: CSVTWGGNTEAFF
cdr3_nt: TGCAGCGTTACCTGGGGAGGGAACACTGAAGCTTTCTTT

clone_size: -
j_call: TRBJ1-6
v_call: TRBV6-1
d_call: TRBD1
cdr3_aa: CASSEEAGTGFFSPLHF
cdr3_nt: TGTGCCAGCAGTGAAGAAGCCGGGACAGGGTTTTTCTCACCCCTCCACTTT

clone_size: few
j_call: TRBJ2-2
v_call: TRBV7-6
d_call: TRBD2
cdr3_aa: CASSSGGLAGTNTGELFF
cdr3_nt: TGTGCCAGCAGCTCAGGGGGACTAGCGGGGACGAACACCGGGGAGCTGTTTTTT

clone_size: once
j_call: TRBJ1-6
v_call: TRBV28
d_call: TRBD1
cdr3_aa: CASSSTGQFGSPLHF
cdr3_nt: TGTGCCAGCAGCTCTACGGGACAGTTCGGTTCACCCCTCCACTTT

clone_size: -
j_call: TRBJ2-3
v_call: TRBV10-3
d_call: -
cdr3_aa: CAIRADESASTDTQYF
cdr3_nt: TGTGCCATCAGAGCAGACGAGAGTGCTAGCACAGATACGCAGTATTTT